This TCR beta chain comes out of a study of cytomegalovirus exposure and HLA in healthy donors. General study points: Most likely, a cluster of highly shared sequence variants arose as a sequencing artifact. Immune exposure was documented only through CMV serostatus. By HLA locus, TCR association rates varied in a later analysis, with DRB1 showing the most and HLA-C the fewest.

Trimming removed 4 bases from V and 7 bases from J; junction bases left unmatched: 6. Germline V lookup: CDR1 GTSNPN, CDR2 SVGIG (reference sequence). This CDR3 is built from 13 residues. About this clone: The antigen remains unidentified.

The donors were healthy bone marrow donors. Use of 60 Vbeta and 13 Jbeta primers characterized the PCR. Clones were sequenced by immunoSEQ multiplex PCR, and TCRdb holds only the in-frame ones, with some missing. The data show 150,000 or so clones, approximately 70% seen once. Material: PBMCs. The chain links TRBV30 to TRBJ1-5, with 8 bases fitting TRBD1. The clonotype originates from a man aged 18 to 29 in good health and CMV-seropositive. The CDR3, as DNA: TGTGCCTGGACAGGACAGGGAGGACAGCCCCAGCATTTT. Residues: CAWTGQGGQPQHF.